The entry that follows covers one T cell receptor (beta chain) sequence. CDR1 MGHRA and CDR2 YSYEKL come from the germline V gene. CDR3 length: 15 amino acids. V was trimmed by 5 bases and J by 0 bases, leaving 8 bases between them. The source of the sample is a study of blood T cell repertoires in COVID-19. Across the whole study: The United States, Italy and Spain were the sources of the acute and convalescent COVID-19 samples.

The data were produced by immunoSEQ multiplex PCR, yet TCRdb's version contains in-frame clones alone and is incomplete. The sample shows about 83,000 clones, about 76% of them seen only once. Material for sequencing was peripheral blood. V is TRBV4-1 and J is TRBJ2-6; TRBD1 is a possible D gene (6 bases). The TCR was taken from a woman of 80 years or more with active or convalescent COVID-19. The CDR3, as DNA: TGCGCCAGCAGCTACAGGGTCTCTGGGGCCAACGTCCTGACTTTC. It encodes CASSYRVSGANVLTF.